This T cell receptor beta chain originates from a study of OX40 agonist ivuxolimab in advanced cancers. Study details: Of the patients, three showed partial responses, one with hepatocellular carcinoma and two with cutaneous melanoma.

Produced via immunoSEQ multiplex PCR; TCRdb's table is partial and in-frame only. The sample holds some 140,000 clones, 75% to 95% seen once. Findings and limits, study-wide: What antigens the expanded peripheral T cells recognized was never established.

V lost 1 base, J lost 6 bases, and 6 bases lay in between. This CDR3 spans 12 amino acids. In germline, CDR1 is SEHNR, CDR2 FQNEAQ (reference sequence). Concerning this clone: Its specificity is unknown.

The rearrangement joins TRBV7-9 to TRBJ1-1, with no clear D. Sample: CD4+ or CD8+ T cells sorted from blood, taken in a trial of the OX40 agonist ivuxolimab. This TCR derives from an adult with an advanced solid tumor such as melanoma, head and neck, liver or kidney cancer. The CDR3: CASSLESAEAFF. The CDR3 coding sequence is TGTGCCAGCAGCTTAGAGTCGGCTGAAGCTTTCTTT.